This T cell receptor (beta chain) was documented in a study of T-cell memory formation after mild COVID-19. TCRdb re-called the 5' RACE reads through MiXCR, storing one row per CDR3 protein. The sample records hundreds of thousands of distinct CDR3 sequences, 15% to 20% being singletons. This clonotype was counted between two and nine times. The source is an adult woman who had mild COVID-19 (a few samples of this study predate the infection). Cell type and time point are not known. Input material: PBMCs or a T cell subset sorted from them (not recorded which).

The CDR3 region is CASSDIMTDTQYF. The CDR3, as DNA: TGTGCCAGCAGCGATATTATGACAGATACGCAGTATTTT. This sequence joins TRBV7-3 and TRBJ2-3; D unresolved. V lost 5 bases and J lost 3, with 9 bases in between. This CDR3 is built from 13 residues. Looked up from germline, CDR1 is SGHTA and CDR2 is FQGTGA.